The 8 T cell receptor beta chains in this list originate from one sample, sequenced in a study of blood T cell repertoires in COVID-19. TCRdb's copy holds only in-frame clones and misses some; the assay was immunoSEQ multiplex PCR. The data show around 180,000 clones, with approximately 88% seen just once and 4% held by the top ten. Sequenced sample: peripheral blood. These receptors originate from a woman in her 30s with acute or convalescent COVID-19.

This sequence joins TRBV28 and TRBJ1-6; D ambiguous. With 5 bases removed from V and 9 bases from J, the gap between germline ends came to 11 bases. Per germline, CDR1 MDHEN and CDR2 SYDVKM. The CDR3 spans 13 residues. The CDR3 spells CASSPLLSSPLHF. DNA for the CDR3: TGTGCCAGCAGTCCCCTCCTTTCTTCACCCCTCCACTTT.

This clone was seen only once. The CDR3 DNA sequence: TGTGCCAGCAGCCTGACCGTGGGGACTAGTGGTTCCTACGAGCAGTACTTC. Its translation is CASSLTVGTSGSYEQYF. V and J are TRBV7-6 and TRBJ2-7; 8 nucleotides match TRBD2. V gave up 5 bases and J gave up 1 base; unmatched junction bases: 13. From germline, CDR1 is SGHVS and CDR2 FNYEAQ. CDR3 length equals 17 residues.

The chain joins TRBV7-9 to TRBJ2-3; the match to TRBD2 covers 9 bases. This CDR3 has 17 amino acids. Germline-derived CDR1 and CDR2 are SEHNR and FQNEAQ (reference sequence). The ends lost 5 bases at V and 3 bases at J; junction bases unmatched: 12. DNA of the CDR3: TGTGCCAGCAGCAGCCTACCGGGACTAGCAATTACAGATACGCAGTATTTT. Protein: CASSSLPGLAITDTQYF.

The J gene is TRBJ1-5, the V gene TRBV2, with 9 nucleotides matching TRBD1. The CDR3 loop spans 16 amino acids. V lost 6 bases to trimming and J lost 1 base; unmatched junction nucleotides: 7. Germline-derived CDR1 and CDR2 are SNHLY and FYNNEI. The CDR3 loop is CASRYGQGLSNQPQHF. The CDR3, as DNA: TGTGCCAGCAGGTATGGACAGGGGTTAAGCAATCAGCCCCAGCATTTT.

The rearrangement uses TRBV3-1 (or the pseudogene TRBV3-2) and TRBJ1-2, with D possibly TRBD1 on 6 matching bases. Looked up from germline, CDR1 is LGHDT and CDR2 is YNNKEL (reference sequence). The ends were cut back, 2 bases at V and 2 bases at J, with 6 bases in the middle. The CDR3 totals 13 residues. CDR3: CASSQTGNYGYTF. The DNA for the CDR3 is TGTGCCAGCAGCCAAACAGGGAACTATGGCTACACCTTC.

The rearrangement joins TRBV29-1 to TRBJ2-5; D might be TRBD2 (6 bases). V was clipped by 4 bases and J by 2 bases, with 20 bases between them. This CDR3 comprises 16 residues. In germline, CDR1 is SQVTM, CDR2 ANQGSEA. Here the CDR3 reads CSVVTYTGGNQETQYF. CDR3 coding DNA: TGCAGCGTTGTCACCTATACTGGGGGGAATCAAGAGACCCAGTACTTC.

The rearrangement joins TRBV9 to TRBJ2-2; 7 nucleotides align to TRBD1. CDR3 size: 14 residues. Germline V gives CDR1 SGDLS, CDR2 YYNGEE. V was pared by 4 bases and J by 3 bases, with 3 bases of the junction left unmatched. CDR3 in DNA: TGTGCCAGCAGCCCGACAGGGCACACCGGGGAGCTGTTTTTT. Residues: CASSPTGHTGELFF. Supplemented by reference TRBV9 and TRBJ2-2, the full variable domain reads DSGVTQTPKHLITATGQRVTLRCSPRSGDLSVYWYQQSLDQGLQFLIQYYNGEERAKGNILERFSAQQFPDLHSELNLSSLELGDSALYFCASSPTGHTGELFFGEGSRLTVL.

The rearrangement links TRBV5-4 to TRBJ2-7; 7 bases align to TRBD1. CDR3 length: 17 residues. Germline trimming cut 0 bases from V and 4 bases from J; bases unmatched to any gene: 13. The germline CDR1 and CDR2 sequences are SGHNT and YYREEE (reference sequence). The CDR3 protein is CASSLGQGPNILYEQYF. CDR3 nucleotides: TGTGCCAGCAGCTTGGGACAGGGTCCCAATATACTTTACGAGCAGTACTTC.